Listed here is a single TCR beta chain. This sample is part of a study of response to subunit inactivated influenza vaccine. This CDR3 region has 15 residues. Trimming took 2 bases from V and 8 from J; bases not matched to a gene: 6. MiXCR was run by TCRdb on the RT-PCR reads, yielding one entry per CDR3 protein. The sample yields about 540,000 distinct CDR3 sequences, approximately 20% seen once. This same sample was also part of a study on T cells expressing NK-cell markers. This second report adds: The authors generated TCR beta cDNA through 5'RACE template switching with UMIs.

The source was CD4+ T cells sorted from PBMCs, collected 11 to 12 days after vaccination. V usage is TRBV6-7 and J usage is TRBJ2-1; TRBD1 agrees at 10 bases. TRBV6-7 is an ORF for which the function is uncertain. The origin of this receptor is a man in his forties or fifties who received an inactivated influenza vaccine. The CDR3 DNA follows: TGTGCCAGCAGTTACCCGGGACAGGGGATCCATGAGCAGTTCTTC. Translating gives CASSYPGQGIHEQFF.